The clone carrying this T cell receptor beta chain is categorized as large. The sample belongs to a study of circulating CD8 cells and anti-PD-1 response in melanoma. Sorting of live CD3+CD8+TCRalphabeta+ cells by PD-1 and/or TIGIT gave four subsets. Each library started from about 15 ng of total RNA using the QIAseq Immune Repertoire TCR panel. TCRdb recomputed calls from the reads with MiXCR, one row per CDR3 protein. The table shows 300 to 450 distinct CDR3 sequences, with 13% to 15% occurring only once. The germline V gene has CDR1 SQVTM and CDR2 ANQGSEA. The CDR3 loop spans 11 amino acids. Trimming pared 7 bases from V and 7 bases from J, leaving 11 bases between.

This clonotype was obtained from a human donor with melanoma. The rearrangement uses TRBV29-1 and TRBJ2-4; D is undetermined. The sample consisted of CD8+ T cells from PBMCs, taken at baseline or after one month of anti-PD-1 therapy (not recorded which). The CDR3 loop is CSGRVFNIQYF. As DNA, the CDR3 is TGCAGCGGTAGGGTTTTTAACATTCAGTACTTC.